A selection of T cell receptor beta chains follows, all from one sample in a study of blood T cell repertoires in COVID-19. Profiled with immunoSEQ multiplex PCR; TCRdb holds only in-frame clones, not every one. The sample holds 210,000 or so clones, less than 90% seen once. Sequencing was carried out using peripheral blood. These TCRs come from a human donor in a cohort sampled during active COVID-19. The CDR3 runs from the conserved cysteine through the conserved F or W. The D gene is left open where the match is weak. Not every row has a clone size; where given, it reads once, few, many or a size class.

CDR3aa: CASMGRLNTGELFF
CDR3nt: TGTGCCAGCATGGGTAGACTGAACACCGGGGAGCTGTTTTTT
j_gene: TRBJ2-2
abundance: few
v_gene: TRBV9
d_gene: .

CDR3aa: CASHTQAGVPSYEQYF
CDR3nt: TGTGCCAGCCACACCCAAGCGGGAGTGCCCTCCTACGAGCAGTACTTC
j_gene: TRBJ2-7
abundance: many
v_gene: TRBV5-4
d_gene: TRBD2

CDR3aa: CASRRQGGSTEAFF
CDR3nt: TGTGCCAGCAGGAGACAGGGCGGTTCCACTGAAGCTTTCTTT
j_gene: TRBJ1-1
abundance: .
v_gene: TRBV6-5
d_gene: TRBD1

CDR3aa: CASSQEFGNSPLHF
CDR3nt: TGCGCCAGCAGCCAAGAGTTCGGGAATTCACCCCTCCACTTT
j_gene: TRBJ1-6
abundance: once
v_gene: TRBV4-1
d_gene: .

CDR3aa: CAPHHNTSEAFF
CDR3nt: TGTGCCCCCCACCACAATACCAGTGAAGCTTTCTTT
j_gene: TRBJ1-1
abundance: .
v_gene: TRBV21-1
d_gene: .

CDR3aa: CASSLDLVSTDTQYF
CDR3nt: TGCGCCAGCAGCTTGGATCTAGTTAGCACAGATACGCAGTATTTT
j_gene: TRBJ2-3
abundance: .
v_gene: TRBV5-1
d_gene: .

CDR3aa: CASSPSRGGNQPQHF
CDR3nt: TGTGCCAGCTCCCCCTCTCGGGGGGGTAATCAGCCCCAGCATTTT
j_gene: TRBJ1-5
abundance: .
v_gene: TRBV18
d_gene: .

CDR3aa: CASSEGRIHGYTF
CDR3nt: TGTGCCAGCAGTGAAGGGCGGATCCACGGCTACACCTTC
j_gene: TRBJ1-2
abundance: .
v_gene: TRBV6-1
d_gene: .

CDR3aa: CAIRGSVRTGGDQYF
CDR3nt: TGTGCCATCAGGGGCTCTGTAAGGACAGGGGGCGATCAGTACTTC
j_gene: TRBJ2-7
abundance: few
v_gene: TRBV10-3
d_gene: TRBD1

CDR3aa: CASSNEPPSRGYEQYF
CDR3nt: TGTGCCAGCAGCAACGAACCTCCTAGCCGAGGATACGAGCAGTACTTC
j_gene: TRBJ2-7
abundance: .
v_gene: TRBV7-9
d_gene: .

CDR3aa: CASRPIAGTTDTQYF
CDR3nt: TGTGCCAGCAGACCGATAGCGGGAACCACAGATACGCAGTATTTT
j_gene: TRBJ2-3
abundance: .
v_gene: TRBV2
d_gene: TRBD2

CDR3aa: CASSLGAAAGVGETQYF
CDR3nt: TGCGCCAGCAGCTTGGGGGCCGCGGCGGGAGTTGGAGAGACCCAGTACTTC
j_gene: TRBJ2-5
abundance: .
v_gene: TRBV5-1
d_gene: TRBD2

CDR3aa: CASSSLVEAFF
CDR3nt: TGTGCCAGCTCCAGTCTAGTTGAAGCTTTCTTT
j_gene: TRBJ1-1
abundance: .
v_gene: TRBV2
d_gene: .

CDR3aa: CASSSQNTGATEAFF
CDR3nt: TGTGCCAGCAGCTCCCAGAATACAGGGGCTACTGAAGCTTTCTTT
j_gene: TRBJ1-1
abundance: .
v_gene: TRBV7-2
d_gene: TRBD1

CDR3aa: CASSPLPARGKSNQPQHF
CDR3nt: TGTGCCAGCTCACCACTGCCGGCCAGGGGGAAAAGCAATCAGCCCCAGCATTTT
j_gene: TRBJ1-5
abundance: .
v_gene: TRBV18
d_gene: TRBD1

CDR3aa: CASSLVGDQPQHF
CDR3nt: TGTGCCAGCAGTTTGGTCGGGGATCAGCCCCAGCATTTT
j_gene: TRBJ1-5
abundance: once
v_gene: TRBV27
d_gene: .

CDR3aa: CASSVYVADYNEQFF
CDR3nt: TGTGCCAGCAGCGTATATGTAGCGGATTACAATGAGCAGTTCTTC
j_gene: TRBJ2-1
abundance: .
v_gene: TRBV9
d_gene: .

CDR3aa: CASSHDRGGTGELFF
CDR3nt: TGTGCCAGCAGCCATGACAGGGGCGGCACCGGGGAGCTGTTTTTT
j_gene: TRBJ2-2
abundance: .
v_gene: TRBV3-1/TRBV3-2
d_gene: TRBD1

CDR3aa: CASRLGQNSNQPQHF
CDR3nt: TGTGCCAGTAGGCTAGGACAGAATAGCAATCAGCCCCAGCATTTT
j_gene: TRBJ1-5
abundance: .
v_gene: TRBV19
d_gene: .

CDR3aa: CASSLTGAGMNTEAFF
CDR3nt: TGTGCCAGCAGCTTAACAGGGGCCGGCATGAACACTGAAGCTTTCTTT
j_gene: TRBJ1-1
abundance: .
v_gene: TRBV11-3
d_gene: TRBD1

CDR3aa: CASSSRARGRNDYGYTF
CDR3nt: TGTGCCAGCAGCTCTAGGGCGAGGGGGCGAAACGACTATGGCTACACCTTC
j_gene: TRBJ1-2
abundance: .
v_gene: TRBV7-8
d_gene: TRBD1

CDR3aa: CASSLAGTGAPRTDTQYF
CDR3nt: TGTGCCAGCAGCTTAGCCGGGACAGGGGCCCCGCGGACAGATACGCAGTATTTT
j_gene: TRBJ2-3
abundance: once
v_gene: TRBV7-2
d_gene: TRBD1

CDR3aa: CASSFLNQPQHF
CDR3nt: TGTGCCAGCTCTTTTTTGAATCAGCCCCAGCATTTT
j_gene: TRBJ1-5
abundance: .
v_gene: TRBV6-5
d_gene: .

CDR3aa: CASSLAGASTDTQYF
CDR3nt: TGTGCCAGCAGCTTAGCAGGGGCTAGCACAGATACGCAGTATTTT
j_gene: TRBJ2-3
abundance: .
v_gene: TRBV11-2
d_gene: .

CDR3aa: CASSLSPGTEQFF
CDR3nt: TGTGCCAGCAGCCTATCCCCCGGGACAGAGCAGTTCTTC
j_gene: TRBJ2-1
abundance: .
v_gene: TRBV7-9
d_gene: .

CDR3aa: CASSPLGYADTQYF
CDR3nt: TGTGCCAGCAGCCCCCTAGGATACGCAGATACGCAGTATTTT
j_gene: TRBJ2-3
abundance: .
v_gene: TRBV11-2
d_gene: .

CDR3aa: CASSLGVRGELFF
CDR3nt: TGCGCCAGCAGCTTGGGTGTCAGGGGGGAGCTGTTTTTT
j_gene: TRBJ2-2
abundance: .
v_gene: TRBV5-1
d_gene: .

CDR3aa: CASSFPRKASGGTDTQYF
CDR3nt: TGTGCCAGCAGCTTCCCGAGGAAGGCTAGCGGGGGAACAGATACGCAGTATTTT
j_gene: TRBJ2-3
abundance: .
v_gene: TRBV7-9
d_gene: TRBD2

CDR3aa: CASSLVQGGEKLFF
CDR3nt: TGCGCCAGCAGCTTGGTACAGGGTGGTGAAAAACTGTTTTTT
j_gene: TRBJ1-4
abundance: .
v_gene: TRBV5-1
d_gene: .

CDR3aa: CASSPAGLPGYTF
CDR3nt: TGTGCCAGCAGCCCCGCAGGCCTACCTGGCTACACCTTC
j_gene: TRBJ1-2
abundance: .
v_gene: TRBV5-6
d_gene: .

CDR3aa: CASSPDRYEQYF
CDR3nt: TGCGCCAGCAGCCCGGACAGATACGAGCAGTACTTC
j_gene: TRBJ2-7
abundance: .
v_gene: TRBV5-1
d_gene: .

CDR3aa: CAWTGTTDTQYF
CDR3nt: TGTGCCTGGACGGGAACTACAGATACGCAGTATTTT
j_gene: TRBJ2-3
abundance: once
v_gene: TRBV30
d_gene: .

CDR3aa: CASSRGRVSGNTIYF
CDR3nt: TGTGCCAGCAGCAGGGGACGGGTCTCTGGAAACACCATATATTTT
j_gene: TRBJ1-3
abundance: .
v_gene: TRBV6-5
d_gene: .

CDR3aa: CASSLDGTTYGYTF
CDR3nt: TGCGCCAGCAGCTTGGACGGGACAACCTATGGCTACACCTTC
j_gene: TRBJ1-2
abundance: .
v_gene: TRBV5-1
d_gene: .

CDR3aa: CASSVQPGTGELFF
CDR3nt: TGTGCCAGCAGCGTGCAGCCAGGCACCGGGGAGCTGTTTTTT
j_gene: TRBJ2-2
abundance: .
v_gene: TRBV9
d_gene: .

CDR3aa: CASSPEGLSYSNQPQHF
CDR3nt: TGTGCCAGCTCACCTGAGGGATTGTCCTATAGCAATCAGCCCCAGCATTTT
j_gene: TRBJ1-5
abundance: .
v_gene: TRBV18
d_gene: .

CDR3aa: CASSDLARQETQYF
CDR3nt: TGTGCCAGCAGTGATCTAGCCCGGCAAGAGACCCAGTACTTC
j_gene: TRBJ2-5
abundance: .
v_gene: TRBV6-1
d_gene: .